This T cell receptor beta chain comes out of a study of blood T cell repertoires in COVID-19. Generated by immunoSEQ multiplex PCR, the TCRdb table keeps only in-frame clones and is missing some. This sample carries 220,000 or so clones, around 90% of them seen once, and the ten largest clones take about 6.3%. V was pared by 0 bases and J by 7 bases, with 12 bases between. Germline-derived CDR1 and CDR2 are LNHNV and YYDKDF (reference sequence). This CDR3 is built from 14 residues. The sequencing input was peripheral blood. The chain joins TRBV15 to TRBJ1-2; D may be TRBD1 (6 bases). This clonotype originated in a man in his 60s who had recovered from COVID-19. The CDR3 DNA follows: TGTGCCACCAGCAGAGAGACAGGTTTTTCTGGCTACACCTTC. It encodes CATSRETGFSGYTF.